These 24 T cell receptor beta chains share one sample of origin, sequenced in a study of post-analysis software for immune sequencing data. Findings and limits, study-wide: The study found TRBV5-6, TRBV5-1 and TRBV20-1 among five TRBV segments more frequent in patients than controls.

cDNA libraries of TCR beta carried unique molecular identifiers. TCRdb reprocessed the PCR reads with MiXCR, giving one entry per CDR3 protein. There are 450,000 to 650,000 distinct CDR3 sequences in the sample; roughly 47% occur only once, and 1.5% to 2% lies in the top ten. Which antigens these TCRs recognize remains unknown. The sample comprised blood. The receptors shown here come from a girl aged 5 to 17 with multiple sclerosis.

This clonotype was seen a few times. The J gene is TRBJ2-3, the V gene TRBV7-9, with D perhaps TRBD1 or TRBD2 (5 bases each). The CDR3 has 13 amino acids. Germline assignment: CDR1 SEHNR and CDR2 FQNEAQ (reference sequence). The ends were cut back, 6 bases at V and 2 bases at J, with 9 bases in the middle. The CDR3: CASRGRTTDTQYF. The CDR3 DNA reads TGTGCCAGCAGGGGACGGACCACAGATACGCAGTATTTT.

This clonotype was counted between two and nine times. The chain uses TRBV6-5 and TRBJ2-5; D is tentatively TRBD1 or TRBD2 (5 bases each). The germline V and J ends were trimmed by 11 bases and 5 bases, with 24 bases remaining between them. The CDR3 contains 15 residues. Germline V gene lookup returns CDR1 MNHEY and CDR2 SVGAGI. This chain's CDR3 is CASSPTGPWGETQYF. The CDR3, as DNA: TGTGCCTCCTCACCCACAGGTCCCTGGGGGGAGACCCAGTACTTC.

The chain joins TRBV4-1 to TRBJ2-4; possible D gene TRBD2, 6 bases. Near its end, the DNA agrees better with TRBJ2-7, so the J call may be wrong. Germline lookup yields CDR1 MGHRA and CDR2 YSYEKL. CDR3 length: 16 residues. The CDR3 loop reads CASSQEEAGGTYEQYF. The DNA for the CDR3 is TGCGCCAGCAGCCAAGAAGAAGCGGGCGGGACCTACGAGCAGTACTTC.

The chain recombines TRBV9 with TRBJ2-1; D call uncertain. Trimming left V 2 bases short and J 0 bases short, with 12 bases between. This CDR3 is built from 16 residues. From germline, CDR1 is SGDLS and CDR2 YYNGEE. The CDR3 sequence is CASSVTDQSSYNEQFF. CDR3 nucleotide sequence: TGTGCCAGCAGCGTGACGGACCAGAGCTCCTACAATGAGCAGTTCTTC. Full variable domain (remainder filled in from reference TRBV9 and TRBJ2-1): DSGVTQTPKHLITATGQRVTLRCSPRSGDLSVYWYQQSLDQGLQFLIQYYNGEERAKGNILERFSAQQFPDLHSELNLSSLELGDSALYFCASSVTDQSSYNEQFFGPGTRLTVL.

The chain recombines TRBV12-3 or TRBV12-4 with TRBJ2-3, with 8 bases aligning to TRBD1. This CDR3 is 17 amino acids long. V lost 1 base to trimming and J lost 0 bases; unmatched junction nucleotides: 6. The CDR3 DNA reads TGTGCCAGCAGTTTAGGACAGGGGAAGATAAGCACAGATACGCAGTATTTT. Protein: CASSLGQGKISTDTQYF.

The chain combines TRBV28 with TRBJ2-7; tentatively, D is TRBD1 (6 bases). Germline V gene data show CDR1 as MDHEN and CDR2 as SYDVKM. V was cut by 5 bases and J by 4 bases, with 21 bases left in between. CDR3 size: 16 residues. This chain's CDR3 is CASSLEERGIGYEQYF. Here the CDR3 DNA reads TGTGCCAGCAGTCTCGAGGAGAGGGGGATCGGGTACGAGCAGTACTTC.

This clonotype has a handful of counts. The rearrangement uses TRBV20-1 and TRBJ1-2, with TRBD1 matching 7 bases. The V gene end was trimmed by 0 bases and the J gene end by 5 bases; junction bases not matched to a gene: 6. There are 14 residues in the CDR3. Germline CDR1 reads DFQATT; CDR2 reads SNEGSKA (reference sequence). The CDR3 sequence: CSARDEGRGYGYTF. The DNA of the CDR3 is TGCAGTGCTAGAGATGAGGGCAGGGGGTATGGCTACACCTTC.

This chain links TRBV5-1 with TRBJ2-5, with D maybe TRBD2 (6 bases). The CDR3 extends over 15 amino acids. With 0 bases removed from V and 1 base from J, the gap between germline ends came to 10 bases. CDR1 and CDR2 (germline): SGHRS, YFSETQ. Written as DNA, the CDR3 is TGCGCCAGCAGCTTGGGTAGCGGATCCCAAGAGACCCAGTACTTC. Translated, it gives CASSLGSGSQETQYF.

The rearrangement uses TRBV12-3 or TRBV12-4 and TRBJ2-1; D might be TRBD2 (5 bases). The CDR3 covers 16 residues. Trimming left V 0 bases short and J 6 bases short, with 15 bases between. CDR3 protein: CASSLAGVRLGNEQFF. For the CDR3, the DNA is TGTGCCAGCAGTTTAGCGGGAGTTCGCCTGGGCAATGAGCAGTTCTTC.

The table lists this clonotype with a few counts. J is TRBJ2-1 and V is TRBV29-1, with 8 bases matching TRBD1. Germline CDR1 reads SQVTM; CDR2 reads ANQGSEA. The V and J ends lost 1 base and 7 bases, in that order; junction bases with no gene match: 6. This CDR3 has 14 amino acids. CDR3 amino acids: CSVEGQGAGNEQFF. CDR3 nucleotides: TGCAGCGTTGAAGGGCAGGGGGCGGGAAATGAGCAGTTCTTC.

In nucleotides, the CDR3 is TGTGCCAGCAGCTTATTAGTAAGGACTGAAGCTTTCTTT. Translating it yields CASSLLVRTEAFF. The rearrangement uses TRBV11-2 and TRBJ1-1; D ambiguous. This CDR3 is built from 13 residues. Germline V gene data show CDR1 as SGHAT and CDR2 as FQNNGV. Trimming removed 2 bases from V and 5 bases from J, with 9 bases in between. The full variable domain, rest sourced from reference TRBV11-2 and TRBJ1-1, is EAGVAQSPRYKIIEKRQSVAFWCNPISGHATLYWYQQILGQGPKLLIQFQNNGVVDDSQLPKDRFSAERLKGVDSTLKIQPAKLEDSAVYLCASSLLVRTEAFFGQGTRLTVV.

V is TRBV7-2 and J is TRBJ2-7, with D possibly TRBD1 on 6 matching bases. The CDR3 has 15 residues. V gave up 5 bases and J gave up 2 bases, with 16 bases separating them. Per the germline V gene, CDR1 is SGHTA and CDR2 is FQGNSA. CDR3 sequence (DNA): TGTGCCAGCAGCGCAGACGGGACACGGACCTACGAGCAGTACTTC. This translates into CASSADGTRTYEQYF.

The chain employs TRBV20-1 and TRBJ1-4; 9 positions agree with TRBD1. Trimming cost V 5 bases and J 7 bases; bases outside gene matches: 5. Germline CDR1 DFQATT, CDR2 SNEGSKA (reference sequence). This CDR3 region has 13 residues. CDR3 nucleotides: TGCAGTGCTGAGGACAGGGGTAGTGAAAAACTGTTTTTT. It yields the protein CSAEDRGSEKLFF.

In nucleotides, the CDR3 is TGCGCCAGCAGCTTGGCCTTGGGGGTCTTCCACAATGAGCAGTTCTTC. It codes for CASSLALGVFHNEQFF. This chain connects TRBV5-1 to TRBJ2-1; TRBD1 or TRBD2 may be the D gene (5 bases each). This CDR3 is built from 16 residues. The ends were cut back, 0 bases at V and 5 bases at J, with 15 bases in the middle. CDR1 and CDR2 (germline): SGHRS, YFSETQ.

As concerns this clonotype: A read error may produce the germline difference seen at one junction end. This chain joins TRBV7-9 and TRBJ1-2; a weak D match, TRBD1 (5 bases). Looked up from germline, CDR1 is SEHNR and CDR2 is FQNEAQ (reference sequence). CDR3 length equals 14 residues. The CDR3 loop is CTSSLGAGSNGYTF. The CDR3 DNA follows: TGTACCAGCAGCTTAGGGGCAGGGTCAAATGGCTACACCTTC. The full variable domain, with the rest looked up from reference TRBV7-9 and TRBJ1-2, is DTGVSQNPRHKITKRGQNVTFRCDPISEHNRLYWYRQTLGQGPEFLTYFQNEAQLEKSRLLSDRFSAERPKGSFSTLEIQRTEQGDSAMYLCTSSLGAGSNGYTFGSGTRLTVV.

This clonotype appeared a few times. The chain uses TRBV5-1 and TRBJ2-5, with D perhaps matching TRBD2 (5 bases). The V and J ends lost 4 bases and 2 bases respectively, with 15 bases between them. The CDR3 sequence is 15 residues long. Germline lookup yields CDR1 SGHRS and CDR2 YFSETQ. As DNA, the CDR3 is TGCGCCAGCAGCCCCGGGCCTAGCAGGCAAGAGACCCAGTACTTC. Translating it yields CASSPGPSRQETQYF. The full variable domain, rest sourced from reference TRBV5-1 and TRBJ2-5, is KAGVTQTPRYLIKTRGQQVTLSCSPISGHRSVSWYQQTPGQGLQFLFEYFSETQRNKGNFPGRFSGRQFSNSRSEMNVSTLELGDSALYLCASSPGPSRQETQYFGPGTRLLVL.

In this sample, this clonotype turned up a few times. The chain combines TRBV4-1 with TRBJ1-6; D uncertain. V lost 0 bases and J 7 bases, leaving 4 bases between the germline ends. Per the germline V gene, CDR1 is MGHRA and CDR2 is YSYEKL. The CDR3 is made up of 13 amino acids. CDR3 sequence reads: CASSQEVNSPLHF. The CDR3, as DNA: TGCGCCAGCAGCCAAGAGGTGAATTCACCCCTCCACTTT.

The chain uses TRBV12-3 or TRBV12-4 and TRBJ1-5; no clear D. V gave up 3 bases and J gave up 7 bases, with 7 bases separating them. The CDR3 totals 12 residues. CDR3 coding DNA: TGTGCCAGCAGTTTTGCAAAACAGCCCCAGCATTTT. It translates to CASSFAKQPQHF.

This clonotype has only one observation. The CDR3 region has the DNA TGCGCCAGCAGCTGGGGATTGGAACCCTACAATGAGCAGTTCTTC. Its protein is CASSWGLEPYNEQFF. The V call is TRBV5-1, the J call TRBJ2-1; D remains unclear. The CDR3 totals 15 residues. V was cut by 3 bases and J by 2 bases, with 12 bases left in between. Germline V CDR1 and CDR2: SGHRS, YFSETQ.

This clonotype showed up just a few times. The J gene is TRBJ1-4, the V gene TRBV5-1; TRBD1 agrees at 7 bases. Germline loops: CDR1 SGHRS, CDR2 YFSETQ. The CDR3 has 16 residues. V dropped 4 bases and J dropped 0; count of bases not matched to a gene: 6. This chain's CDR3 is CASSGGQVTTNEKLFF. In DNA, the CDR3 is TGCGCCAGCAGCGGCGGACAGGTGACAACTAATGAAAAACTGTTTTTT. The complete variable domain, with remaining parts taken from reference TRBV5-1 and TRBJ1-4, reads KAGVTQTPRYLIKTRGQQVTLSCSPISGHRSVSWYQQTPGQGLQFLFEYFSETQRNKGNFPGRFSGRQFSNSRSEMNVSTLELGDSALYLCASSGGQVTTNEKLFFGSGTQLSVL.

The V and J genes are TRBV12-3 or TRBV12-4 and TRBJ2-6, with D hard to call. The V gene lost 5 bases and the J gene lost 2 bases, with 7 bases spanning the gap. The CDR3 length is 14 residues. CDR3 DNA sequence: TGTGCCAGCAGTCCCCGTACTGGGGCCAACGTCCTGACTTTC. Its translation is CASSPRTGANVLTF.

The chain uses TRBV30 and TRBJ1-1; D may be TRBD1 (5 bases). This CDR3 contains 13 residues. Germline assignment: CDR1 GTSNPN and CDR2 SVGIG (reference sequence). The CDR3 sequence: CAWGRGLNTEAFF. Here the CDR3 DNA reads TGTGCTTGGGGCCGGGGGTTGAACACTGAAGCTTTCTTT.

This chain uses TRBV5-1 with TRBJ2-3; 7 bases match TRBD2. Germline V gene data show CDR1 as SGHRS and CDR2 as YFSETQ. This CDR3 spans 16 amino acids. The V segment lost 7 bases and the J segment 2 bases; nucleotides outside the gene matches: 13. The CDR3 loop is CASRYGGSAHTDTQYF. The CDR3 bases are TGCGCCAGCCGCTACGGGGGGTCCGCGCACACAGATACGCAGTATTTT.

The rearrangement uses TRBV12-3 or TRBV12-4 and TRBJ2-1; 7 bases are a match to TRBD1. V was pared by 7 bases and J by 2 bases, with 5 bases of the junction left unmatched. This CDR3 has 14 amino acids. As DNA, the CDR3 is TGTGCCAGCACTGTCGACAGGGCCTACAATGAGCAGTTCTTC. This encodes CASTVDRAYNEQFF.